The rows below give T cell receptor beta chains drawn from one sample of a study of blood T cell repertoires in COVID-19. The data were produced by immunoSEQ multiplex PCR, yet TCRdb's version contains in-frame clones alone and is incomplete. In the table there are around 270,000 clones, about 86% of which are singletons. The source material was peripheral blood. These receptors were collected from a man aged 25 to 40 with active or convalescent COVID-19. CDR3s include the opening cysteine and the closing phenylalanine or tryptophan. A D gene is named only where the DNA matches it firmly. Not every row has a clone size; where given, it reads once, few, many or a size class.

TRBD2,NA,TRBV4-1,TRBJ2-2,CASKGTSGGAGELFF,TGCGCCAGCAAAGGGACTAGCGGGGGGGCCGGGGAGCTGTTTTTT
TRBD1,NA,TRBV7-2,TRBJ2-5,CASSFNFGQVYQETQYF,TGTGCCAGCAGCTTCAACTTTGGACAGGTGTACCAAGAGACCCAGTACTTC
NA,NA,TRBV12-2,TRBJ1-5,CASRLARGFRNQPQHF,TGTGCAAGTCGCTTAGCGCGGGGGTTTCGCAATCAGCCCCAGCATTTT
NA,NA,TRBV6-5,TRBJ1-1,CASSSRLDTEAFF,TGTGCCAGCAGTTCCAGACTGGACACTGAAGCTTTCTTT
TRBD1,NA,TRBV27,TRBJ1-1,CASSRTGQRNTEAFF,TGTGCCAGCAGTAGGACGGGACAGCGGAACACTGAAGCTTTCTTT
TRBD2,NA,TRBV7-3,TRBJ2-5,CASSPQPRGGKETQYF,TGTGCCAGCAGCCCCCAACCCCGCGGGGGGAAAGAGACCCAGTACTTC
NA,NA,TRBV5-1,TRBJ1-4,CASSFSPRDTTNEKLFF,TGCGCCAGCAGCTTTAGCCCCAGGGACACAACTAATGAAAAACTGTTTTTT
TRBD2,NA,TRBV5-6,TRBJ2-2,CASSLGLAVNTGELFF,TGTGCCAGCAGCCTCGGACTAGCGGTAAACACCGGGGAGCTGTTTTTT
TRBD1,NA,TRBV11-3,TRBJ2-1,CASSLGTGALDEQFF,TGTGCCAGCAGCTTAGGGACAGGGGCTTTGGATGAGCAGTTCTTC
NA,NA,TRBV18,TRBJ2-2,CASSPTANTGELFF,TGTGCCAGCTCACCGACAGCGAACACCGGGGAGCTGTTTTTT
NA,NA,TRBV30,TRBJ1-5,CAWSGGTRQPQHF,TGTGCCTGGAGTGGCGGGACGAGGCAGCCCCAGCATTTT
NA,NA,TRBV7-6,TRBJ1-1,CASSFGRANTEAFF,TGTGCCAGCAGCTTTGGTCGAGCGAACACTGAAGCTTTCTTT
NA,NA,TRBV6-2/TRBV6-3,TRBJ2-2,CASSYATGLGNWNTGELFF,TGTGCCAGCAGTTACGCTACAGGGCTGGGTAACTGGAACACCGGGGAGCTGTTTTTT
TRBD1,NA,TRBV6-5,TRBJ1-2,CASSRDRESYGYTF,TGTGCCAGCAGCCGTGACAGGGAAAGCTATGGCTACACCTTC
TRBD1,once,TRBV12-3/TRBV12-4,TRBJ2-2,CASQQGGAGELFF,TGTGCCAGCCAACAGGGGGGTGCCGGGGAGCTGTTTTTT
NA,NA,TRBV5-4,TRBJ1-3,CASSPGRTTSNTIYF,TGTGCCAGCAGCCCCGGGAGGACGACAAGCAACACCATATATTTT
NA,NA,TRBV9,TRBJ1-6,CASSYGGDSPLHF,TGTGCCAGCAGCTACGGGGGAGATTCACCCCTCCACTTT
NA,once,TRBV5-1,TRBJ2-5,CASSPATLAGMETQYF,TGCGCCAGCAGCCCGGCAACCCTCGCAGGGATGGAGACCCAGTACTTC
NA,NA,TRBV9,TRBJ2-1,CASSVDFNEQFF,TGTGCCAGCAGCGTCGACTTCAATGAGCAGTTCTTC
NA,once,TRBV19,TRBJ1-4,CASSIDHNSRVATNEKLFF,TGTGCCAGTAGTATAGATCACAACAGCCGAGTCGCAACTAATGAAAAACTGTTTTTT
NA,NA,TRBV27,TRBJ2-7,CASSLSLGEYEQYF,TGTGCCAGCAGTTTATCGCTGGGAGAATACGAGCAGTACTTC
NA,NA,TRBV21-1,TRBJ2-7,CASSKARTALYEQYF,TGTGCCAGCAGCAAAGCTCGGACAGCGTTATACGAGCAGTACTTC
NA,NA,TRBV5-4,TRBJ2-7,CASSEDSLGEQYF,TGTGCCAGCAGCGAGGACAGTTTAGGCGAGCAGTACTTC
NA,NA,TRBV5-1,TRBJ1-2,CASSPERQGSDGYTF,TGCGCCAGCAGCCCCGAGCGTCAGGGGTCGGATGGCTACACCTTC
TRBD1,NA,TRBV19,TRBJ2-1,CASSNQGARFFEQFF,TGTGCCAGTAGTAATCAGGGGGCGCGTTTCTTCGAGCAGTTCTTC
NA,NA,TRBV24-1,TRBJ2-5,CATSDFRQGGHQETQYF,TGTGCCACCAGTGATTTTCGGCAGGGAGGCCACCAAGAGACCCAGTACTTC
NA,NA,TRBV6-2/TRBV6-3,TRBJ2-2,CASSYSRVHTGELFF,TGTGCCAGCAGTTACTCGAGGGTACACACCGGGGAGCTGTTTTTT
TRBD2,NA,TRBV24-1,TRBJ2-2,CATSDVSGGLNTGELFF,TGTGCCACCAGTGATGTTAGCGGGGGACTTAACACCGGGGAGCTGTTTTTT
TRBD2,NA,TRBV2,TRBJ2-3,CASSETSGGKRGSTDTQYF,TGTGCCAGCAGTGAGACTAGCGGGGGGAAAAGGGGCAGCACAGATACGCAGTATTTT
TRBD1,once,TRBV5-1,TRBJ2-3,CASFRDRAAHTQYF,TGCGCCAGCTTCCGGGACAGGGCTGCTCATACGCAGTATTTT
TRBD1,NA,TRBV7-9,TRBJ1-4,CASSQQGASEKLFF,TGTGCCAGCAGCCAGCAGGGGGCTTCTGAAAAACTGTTTTTT
NA,NA,TRBV11-3,TRBJ1-5,CASSLETPQGNIANQPQHF,TGTGCCAGCAGCTTAGAAACCCCCCAGGGAAATATTGCCAATCAGCCCCAGCATTTT
TRBD2,NA,TRBV7-2,TRBJ2-3,CASSLAGAGGPDTQYF,TGTGCCAGCAGCTTAGCCGGCGCGGGGGGCCCAGATACGCAGTATTTT
TRBD1,NA,TRBV2,TRBJ1-5,CASGGQEYSNQPQHF,TGTGCCAGCGGGGGACAGGAATATAGCAATCAGCCCCAGCATTTT
TRBD2,NA,TRBV11-2,TRBJ2-3,CASSFSGGAEDTQYF,TGTGCCAGCAGCTTTAGCGGGGGGGCCGAAGATACGCAGTATTTT
NA,NA,TRBV19,TRBJ1-2,CASSADMRYGYTF,TGTGCCAGTAGTGCGGACATGCGATATGGCTACACCTTC
NA,NA,TRBV14,TRBJ1-4,CASSQGRRVREKLFF,TGTGCCAGCAGCCAAGGGAGGCGGGTTCGAGAAAAACTGTTTTTT
TRBD1,NA,TRBV5-1,TRBJ2-7,CASSPVPRGRDEQYF,TGCGCCAGCAGCCCGGTCCCCAGGGGGCGCGACGAGCAGTACTTC
NA,NA,TRBV2,TRBJ2-7,CASRGDSGSYEQYF,TGTGCCAGCAGAGGGGACTCGGGCTCCTACGAGCAGTACTTC
NA,few,TRBV27,TRBJ1-3,CASSPRGRTSSGNTIYF,TGTGCCAGCAGTCCCCGGGGTAGGACCAGCTCTGGAAACACCATATATTTT
TRBD2,NA,TRBV6-5,TRBJ2-3,CASSYGASGDTDTQYF,TGTGCCAGCAGTTACGGGGCTAGCGGGGACACAGATACGCAGTATTTT
TRBD1,NA,TRBV18,TRBJ2-2,CASSLGTGANTGELFF,TGTGCCAGCTCTCTAGGGACAGGGGCGAACACCGGGGAGCTGTTTTTT
TRBD1,NA,TRBV20-1,TRBJ1-2,CSAIGQDGYTF,TGCAGTGCAATTGGACAGGATGGCTACACCTTC
TRBD1,NA,TRBV7-9,TRBJ1-6,CASSPPGTANSPLHF,TGTGCCAGCAGCCCCCCCGGGACAGCCAATTCACCCCTCCACTTT
TRBD2,few,TRBV4-2,TRBJ2-3,CASSQKPSGGTDTQYF,TGTGCCAGCAGCCAAAAGCCTAGCGGGGGGACAGATACGCAGTATTTT
NA,NA,TRBV19,TRBJ1-5,CASIDRPNSNQPQHF,TGTGCCAGTATCGACAGGCCGAATAGCAATCAGCCCCAGCATTTT
TRBD1,NA,TRBV18,TRBJ1-1,CASSPGQAYTEAFF,TGTGCCAGCTCACCCGGACAGGCGTACACTGAAGCTTTCTTT
NA,NA,TRBV19,TRBJ1-5,CASSIQGRGQPQHF,TGTGCCAGTAGTATTCAGGGGAGAGGGCAGCCCCAGCATTTT
TRBD1,NA,TRBV29-1,TRBJ2-5,CSVYGTGGQETQYF,TGCAGCGTTTACGGGACAGGGGGCCAGGAGACCCAGTACTTC
NA,once,TRBV27,TRBJ2-1,CASSSRPGLNRDEQFF,TGTGCCAGCAGCTCCCGGCCGGGTCTTAATCGCGATGAGCAGTTCTTC
TRBD1,NA,TRBV7-6,TRBJ2-2,CASSAGTGGPGELFF,TGTGCCAGCAGCGCCGGGACAGGGGGCCCCGGGGAGCTGTTTTTT
TRBD2,NA,TRBV19,TRBJ2-1,CASTYTGLAGNEQFF,TGTGCCAGTACCTATACAGGACTAGCGGGGAATGAGCAGTTCTTC
NA,NA,TRBV5-1,TRBJ1-1,CASSLAGRMNTEAFF,TGCGCCAGCAGCTTGGCAGGGCGCATGAACACTGAAGCTTTCTTT
NA,once,TRBV18,TRBJ1-2,CASSKTASNYGYTF,TGTGCCAGCTCCAAGACAGCATCTAACTATGGCTACACCTTC
NA,NA,TRBV6-5,TRBJ1-5,CASRPQGGADQPQHF,TGTGCCAGCAGACCCCAGGGAGGGGCAGATCAGCCCCAGCATTTT
NA,NA,TRBV29-1,TRBJ1-1,CSVEPQGLNTEAFF,TGCAGCGTTGAGCCCCAGGGTCTGAACACTGAAGCTTTCTTT
NA,NA,TRBV6-2/TRBV6-3,TRBJ1-5,CASSYATGYQPQHF,TGTGCCAGCAGTTATGCAACGGGGTACCAGCCCCAGCATTTT